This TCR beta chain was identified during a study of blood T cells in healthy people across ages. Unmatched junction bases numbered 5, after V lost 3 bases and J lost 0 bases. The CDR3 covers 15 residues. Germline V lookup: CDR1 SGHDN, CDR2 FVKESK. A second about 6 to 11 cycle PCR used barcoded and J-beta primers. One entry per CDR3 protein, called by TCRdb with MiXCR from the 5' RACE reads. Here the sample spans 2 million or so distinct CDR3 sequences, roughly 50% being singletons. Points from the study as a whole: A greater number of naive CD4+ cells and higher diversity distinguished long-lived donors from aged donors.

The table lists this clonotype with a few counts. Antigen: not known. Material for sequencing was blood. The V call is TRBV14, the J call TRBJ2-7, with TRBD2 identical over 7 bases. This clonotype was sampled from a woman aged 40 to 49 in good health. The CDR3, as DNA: TGTGCCAGCAGCCAGTCTCGGGGGGACTCCTACGAGCAGTACTTC. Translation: CASSQSRGDSYEQYF.